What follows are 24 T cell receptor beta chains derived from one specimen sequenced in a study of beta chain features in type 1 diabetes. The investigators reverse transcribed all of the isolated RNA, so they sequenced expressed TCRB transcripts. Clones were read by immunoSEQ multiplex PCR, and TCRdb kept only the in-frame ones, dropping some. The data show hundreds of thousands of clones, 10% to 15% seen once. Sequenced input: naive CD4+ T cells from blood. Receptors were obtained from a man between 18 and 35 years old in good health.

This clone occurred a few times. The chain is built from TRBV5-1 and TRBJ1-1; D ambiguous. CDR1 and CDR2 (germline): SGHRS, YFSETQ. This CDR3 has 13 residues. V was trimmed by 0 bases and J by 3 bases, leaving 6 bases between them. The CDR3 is CASSLAQDTEAFF. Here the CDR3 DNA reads TGCGCCAGCAGCTTGGCCCAGGACACTGAAGCTTTCTTT.

CDR3 in DNA: TGCAGCGTTGAACAAAACTCCGAGGCTGGCTACACCTTC. Its translation is CSVEQNSEAGYTF. This sequence joins TRBV29-1 and TRBJ1-2, with no clear D. The V gene's germline CDR1 is SQVTM and CDR2 ANQGSEA. The CDR3 length is 13 residues. The V end was cut by 2 bases, the J end by 7 bases, with 14 bases between.

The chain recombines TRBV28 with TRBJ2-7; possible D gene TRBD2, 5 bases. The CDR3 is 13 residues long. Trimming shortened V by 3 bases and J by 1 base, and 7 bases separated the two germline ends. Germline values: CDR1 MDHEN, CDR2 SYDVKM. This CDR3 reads CASSLGSSYEQYF. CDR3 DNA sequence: TGTGCCAGCAGTTTGGGGAGTTCCTACGAGCAGTACTTC. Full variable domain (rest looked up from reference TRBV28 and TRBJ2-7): DVKVTQSSRYLVKRTGEKVFLECVQDMDHENMFWYRQDPGLGLRLIYFSYDVKMKEKGDIPEGYSVSREKKERFSLILESASTNQTSMYLCASSLGSSYEQYFGPGTRLTVT.

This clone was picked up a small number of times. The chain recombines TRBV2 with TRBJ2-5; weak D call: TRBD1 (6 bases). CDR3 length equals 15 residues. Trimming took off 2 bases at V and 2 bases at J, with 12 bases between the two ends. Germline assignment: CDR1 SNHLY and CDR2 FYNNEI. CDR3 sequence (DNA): TGTGCCAGCAGTGAAAGGACAGCGCCGCAAGAGACCCAGTACTTC. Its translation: CASSERTAPQETQYF.

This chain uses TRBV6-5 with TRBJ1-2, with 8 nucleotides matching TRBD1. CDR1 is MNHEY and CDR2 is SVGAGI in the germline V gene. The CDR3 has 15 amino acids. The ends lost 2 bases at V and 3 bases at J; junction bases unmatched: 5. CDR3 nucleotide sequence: TGTGCCAGCAGTTACGCCGACAGGGGATACTATGGCTACACCTTC. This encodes CASSYADRGYYGYTF.

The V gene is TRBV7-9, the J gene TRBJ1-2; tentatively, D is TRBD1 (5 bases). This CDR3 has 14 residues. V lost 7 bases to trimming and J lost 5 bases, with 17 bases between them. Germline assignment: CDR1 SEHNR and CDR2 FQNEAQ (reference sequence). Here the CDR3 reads CASKEGGQGYGYTF. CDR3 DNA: TGTGCCAGCAAGGAAGGAGGGCAGGGTTATGGCTACACCTTC.

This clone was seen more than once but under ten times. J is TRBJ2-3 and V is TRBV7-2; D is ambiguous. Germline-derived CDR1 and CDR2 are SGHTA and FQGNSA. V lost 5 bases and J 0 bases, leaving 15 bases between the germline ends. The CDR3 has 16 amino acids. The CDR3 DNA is TGTGCCAGCAGCAACCCCCGGGTCTGGAGCACAGATACGCAGTATTTT. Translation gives CASSNPRVWSTDTQYF.

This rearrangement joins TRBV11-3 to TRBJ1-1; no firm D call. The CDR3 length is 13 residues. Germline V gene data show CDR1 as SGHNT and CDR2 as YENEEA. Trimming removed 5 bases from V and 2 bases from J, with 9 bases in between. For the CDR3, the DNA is TGTGCCAGCAGCCAAGGAGTTAACACTGAAGCTTTCTTT. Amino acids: CASSQGVNTEAFF.

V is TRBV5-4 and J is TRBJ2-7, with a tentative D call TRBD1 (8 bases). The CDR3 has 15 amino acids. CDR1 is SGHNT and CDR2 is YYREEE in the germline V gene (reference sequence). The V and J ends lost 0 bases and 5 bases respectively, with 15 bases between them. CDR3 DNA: TGTGCCAGCAGCTTGGCGAACAGGGGGGGCCACGAGCAGTACTTC. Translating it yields CASSLANRGGHEQYF.

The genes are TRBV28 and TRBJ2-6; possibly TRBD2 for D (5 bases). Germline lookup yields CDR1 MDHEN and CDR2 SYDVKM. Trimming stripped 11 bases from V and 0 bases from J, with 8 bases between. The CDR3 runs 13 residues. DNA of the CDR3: TGTGCCGGAGGCGACTCTGGGGCCAACGTCCTGACTTTC. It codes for CAGGDSGANVLTF.

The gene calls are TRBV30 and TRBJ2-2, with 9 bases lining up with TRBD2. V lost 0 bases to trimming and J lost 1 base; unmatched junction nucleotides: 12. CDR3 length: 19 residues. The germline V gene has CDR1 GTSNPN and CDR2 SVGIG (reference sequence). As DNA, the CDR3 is TGTGCCTGGAGTGTACGTAGACTAGCGGACTCTCGGAACACCGGGGAGCTGTTTTTT. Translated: CAWSVRRLADSRNTGELFF.

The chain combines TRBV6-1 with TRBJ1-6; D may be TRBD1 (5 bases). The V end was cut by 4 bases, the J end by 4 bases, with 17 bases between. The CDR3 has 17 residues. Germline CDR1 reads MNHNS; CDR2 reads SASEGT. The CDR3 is CASSADIPGGYNSPLHF. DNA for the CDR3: TGTGCCAGCAGTGCGGACATCCCGGGGGGATATAATTCACCCCTCCACTTT.

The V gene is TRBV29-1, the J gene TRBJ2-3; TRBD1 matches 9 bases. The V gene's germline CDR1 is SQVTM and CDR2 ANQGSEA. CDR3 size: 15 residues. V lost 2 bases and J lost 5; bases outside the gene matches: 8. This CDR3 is CSVERVGQGGDTQYF. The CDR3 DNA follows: TGCAGCGTTGAAAGGGTGGGACAGGGCGGAGATACGCAGTATTTT.

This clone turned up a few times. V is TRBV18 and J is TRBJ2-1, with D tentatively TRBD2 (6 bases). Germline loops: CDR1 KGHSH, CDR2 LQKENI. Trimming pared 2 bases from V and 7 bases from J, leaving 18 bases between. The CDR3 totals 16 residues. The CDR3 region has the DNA TGTGCCAGCTCACCATTAGGGAGGCGCCTGGGGAATGAGCAGTTCTTC. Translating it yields CASSPLGRRLGNEQFF. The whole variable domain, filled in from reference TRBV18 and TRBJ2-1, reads NAGVMQNPRHLVRRRGQEARLRCSPMKGHSHVYWYRQLPEEGLKFMVYLQKENIIDESGMPKERFSAEFPKEGPSILRIQQVVRGDSAAYFCASSPLGRRLGNEQFFGPGTRLTVL.

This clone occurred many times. This chain's CDR3 is CASTEQAVMSSPLHF. Here the CDR3 DNA reads TGTGCCAGCACGGAACAGGCAGTAATGTCTTCACCCCTCCACTTT. The chain employs TRBV7-9 and TRBJ1-6; a weak D match, TRBD1 (5 bases). Germline CDR1 and CDR2: SEHNR and FQNEAQ (reference sequence). The CDR3 has 15 residues. V was clipped by 7 bases and J by 9 bases, with 19 bases between them. Complete variable domain (other parts from reference TRBV7-9 and TRBJ1-6): DTGVSQNPRHKITKRGQNVTFRCDPISEHNRLYWYRQTLGQGPEFLTYFQNEAQLEKSRLLSDRFSAERPKGSFSTLEIQRTEQGDSAMYLCASTEQAVMSSPLHFGNGTRLTVT.

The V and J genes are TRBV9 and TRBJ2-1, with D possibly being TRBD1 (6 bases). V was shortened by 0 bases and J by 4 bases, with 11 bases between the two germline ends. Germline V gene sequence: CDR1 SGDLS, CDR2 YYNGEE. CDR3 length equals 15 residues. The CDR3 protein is CASSVGQDFYNEQFF. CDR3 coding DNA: TGTGCCAGCAGCGTAGGACAGGATTTTTACAATGAGCAGTTCTTC.

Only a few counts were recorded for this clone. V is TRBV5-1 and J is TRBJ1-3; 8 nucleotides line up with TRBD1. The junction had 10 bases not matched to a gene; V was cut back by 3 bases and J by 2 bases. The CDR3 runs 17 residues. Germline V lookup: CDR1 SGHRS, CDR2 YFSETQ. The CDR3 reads CASSSKIQGDPGNTIYF. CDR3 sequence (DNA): TGCGCCAGCAGCTCCAAGATACAGGGGGACCCTGGAAACACCATATATTTT.

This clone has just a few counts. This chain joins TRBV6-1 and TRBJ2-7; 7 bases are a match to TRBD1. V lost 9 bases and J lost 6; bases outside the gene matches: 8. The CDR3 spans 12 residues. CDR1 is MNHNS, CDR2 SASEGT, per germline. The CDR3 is CASLLDRVEQYF. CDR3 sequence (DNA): TGTGCCAGTCTCCTCGACAGGGTCGAGCAGTACTTC.

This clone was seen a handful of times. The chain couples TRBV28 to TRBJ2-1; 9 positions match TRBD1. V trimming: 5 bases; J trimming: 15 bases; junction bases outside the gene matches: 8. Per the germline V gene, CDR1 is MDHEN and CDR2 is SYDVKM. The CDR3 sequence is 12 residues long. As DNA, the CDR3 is TGTGCCAGCAGTCCGCTACAGGGGGCGATGTTCTTC. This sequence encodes CASSPLQGAMFF.

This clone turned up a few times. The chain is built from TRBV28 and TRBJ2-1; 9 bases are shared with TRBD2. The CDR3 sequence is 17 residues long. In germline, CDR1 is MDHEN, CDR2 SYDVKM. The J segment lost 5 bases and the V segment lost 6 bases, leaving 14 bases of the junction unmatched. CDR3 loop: CASSLIAGEKPNNEQFF. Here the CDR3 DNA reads TGTGCCAGCAGCTTAATAGCGGGGGAGAAGCCGAACAATGAGCAGTTCTTC.

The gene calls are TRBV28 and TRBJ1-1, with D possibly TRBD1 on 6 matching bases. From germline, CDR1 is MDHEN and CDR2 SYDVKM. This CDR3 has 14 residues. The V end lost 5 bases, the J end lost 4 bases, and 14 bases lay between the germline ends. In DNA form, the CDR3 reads TGTGCCAGCAGTGTGGGGGGGGCGCCCACTGAAGCTTTCTTT. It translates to CASSVGGAPTEAFF.

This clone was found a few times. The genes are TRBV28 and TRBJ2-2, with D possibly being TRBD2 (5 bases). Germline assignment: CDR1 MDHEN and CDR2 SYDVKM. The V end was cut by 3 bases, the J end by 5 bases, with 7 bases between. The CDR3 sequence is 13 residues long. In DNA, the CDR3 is TGTGCCAGCAGTTTCCCGGGGACCGGGGAGCTGTTTTTT. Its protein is CASSFPGTGELFF. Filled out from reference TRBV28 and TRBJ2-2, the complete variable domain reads DVKVTQSSRYLVKRTGEKVFLECVQDMDHENMFWYRQDPGLGLRLIYFSYDVKMKEKGDIPEGYSVSREKKERFSLILESASTNQTSMYLCASSFPGTGELFFGEGSRLTVL.

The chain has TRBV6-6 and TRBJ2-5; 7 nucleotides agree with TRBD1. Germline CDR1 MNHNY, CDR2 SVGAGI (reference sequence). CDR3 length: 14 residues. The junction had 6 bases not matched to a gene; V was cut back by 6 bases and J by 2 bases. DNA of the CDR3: TGTGCCAGCAGCAGACGGGACAGACAAGAGACCCAGTACTTC. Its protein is CASSRRDRQETQYF.

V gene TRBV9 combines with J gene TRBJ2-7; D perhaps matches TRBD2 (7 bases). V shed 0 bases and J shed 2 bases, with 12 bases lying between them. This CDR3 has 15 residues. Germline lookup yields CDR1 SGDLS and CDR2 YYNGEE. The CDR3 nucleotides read TGTGCCAGCAGCGTAGGATGGCGGGGGCCCTACGAGCAGTACTTC. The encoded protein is CASSVGWRGPYEQYF.